Each of the 25 T cell receptor beta chains below was sequenced from the same sample in a study of shared clonotypes between healthy human individuals (dated by TCRdb to about 2020). Libraries were built with the immunoSEQ multiplex PCR assay. As stored in TCRdb, this immuneACCESS dataset retains in-frame rearrangements with V and J assigned. A fraction of the clones does not appear; measured against another copy, unresolved V genes explain less than half of the discrepancy, and the remainder lacks a known reason. This sample is represented by 980,000 or so clones; roughly 72% of them were singletons. Of the sample, around 1.4% is held by the ten largest clones. The sample taken for sequencing was memory CD4+ T cells sorted from blood. Reading the label with the study, this specimen's cell subset or site is: CD45RA-negative fraction. The receptors here all came from a man aged 18 to 29 in good health.

This sequence joins TRBV19 and TRBJ2-3; D gene ambiguous. The CDR3 has 13 residues. V was trimmed by 5 bases and J by 2 bases, leaving 8 bases between them. Germline V CDR1 and CDR2: LNHDA, SQIVND (reference sequence). The CDR3 DNA sequence: TGTGCCAGTAGTGAGACATCCACAGATACGCAGTATTTT. This encodes CASSETSTDTQYF. Supplemented by reference TRBV19 and TRBJ2-3, the full variable domain reads DGGITQSPKYLFRKEGQNVTLSCEQNLNHDAMYWYRQDPGQGLRLIYYSQIVNDFQKGDIAEGYSVSREKKESFPLTVTSAQKNPTAFYLCASSETSTDTQYFGPGTRLTVL.

The V gene is TRBV6-1, the J gene TRBJ1-4, with D possibly being TRBD1 (6 bases). The V end lost 6 bases, the J end lost 0 bases, and 11 bases lay between the germline ends. The CDR3 length is 15 residues. Germline CDR1 MNHNS, CDR2 SASEGT. The CDR3 nucleotides read TGTGCCAGCAGGGGGGCAGGGACAACTAATGAAAAACTGTTTTTT. It translates to CASRGAGTTNEKLFF.

Regarding this clone: Other nucleotide sequences in the sample specify the same CDR3. V is TRBV5-4 and J is TRBJ1-1; D perhaps matches TRBD1 (5 bases). The CDR3 loop spans 15 amino acids. Germline values: CDR1 SGHNT, CDR2 YYREEE (reference sequence). V lost 3 bases, J lost 0 bases, and 12 bases lay in between. For the CDR3, the DNA is TGTGCCAGCAGCTCCATTGGGGGTTTGAACACTGAAGCTTTCTTT. It encodes CASSSIGGLNTEAFF.

This chain joins TRBV19 and TRBJ1-5, with 7 positions matching TRBD1. The trim removed 4 bases at V and 3 bases at J, leaving 12 bases unmatched. Germline CDR1 is LNHDA and CDR2 is SQIVND (reference sequence). The CDR3 extends over 17 amino acids. CDR3: CASSTPGGSMYNQPQHF. CDR3 nucleotide sequence: TGTGCCAGTAGTACCCCAGGGGGTTCGATGTACAATCAGCCCCAGCATTTT. The full variable domain, completed using reference TRBV19 and TRBJ1-5, is DGGITQSPKYLFRKEGQNVTLSCEQNLNHDAMYWYRQDPGQGLRLIYYSQIVNDFQKGDIAEGYSVSREKKESFPLTVTSAQKNPTAFYLCASSTPGGSMYNQPQHFGDGTRLSIL.

This clone was observed a single time. The gene calls are TRBV28 and TRBJ2-7; 9 positions agree with TRBD1. With 3 bases clipped from V and 2 bases from J, the junction kept 2 bases outside the gene matches. Germline V lookup: CDR1 MDHEN, CDR2 SYDVKM. This CDR3 has 14 residues. The CDR3 is CASSFGDRAYEQYF. In DNA, the CDR3 is TGTGCCAGCAGTTTTGGGGACAGGGCCTACGAGCAGTACTTC. The full variable domain, completed using reference TRBV28 and TRBJ2-7, is DVKVTQSSRYLVKRTGEKVFLECVQDMDHENMFWYRQDPGLGLRLIYFSYDVKMKEKGDIPEGYSVSREKKERFSLILESASTNQTSMYLCASSFGDRAYEQYFGPGTRLTVT.

V and J are TRBV5-1 and TRBJ2-3; a possible D gene is TRBD2 (5 bases). CDR3 size: 13 residues. Trimming pared 6 bases from V and 0 bases from J, leaving 8 bases between. Per germline, CDR1 SGHRS and CDR2 YFSETQ. CDR3 bases: TGCGCCAGCAAGGCGGGCAGCACAGATACGCAGTATTTT. It codes for CASKAGSTDTQYF.

This clone was seen a few times. Additional DNA sequences in this sample encode the identical CDR3. CDR3 bases: TGCAGCGTTGGACAGCAAGAGACCCAGTACTTC. This translates into CSVGQQETQYF. The chain combines TRBV29-1 with TRBJ2-5, with a possible D match to TRBD1 (5 bases). Germline V CDR1 and CDR2: SQVTM, ANQGSEA. The CDR3 extends over 11 amino acids. The V and J ends lost 4 bases and 2 bases respectively, with 5 bases between them.

As concerns this clone: Other DNA sequences in the sample encode the same CDR3. The rearrangement links TRBV6-5 to TRBJ2-7, with D perhaps TRBD1 (6 bases). The CDR3 length is 12 residues. V dropped 6 bases and J dropped 2 bases, with 8 bases sitting between them. Germline V gene data show CDR1 as MNHEY and CDR2 as SVGAGI. The CDR3 region is CASSRGAYEQYF. DNA for the CDR3: TGTGCCAGCAGCAGGGGAGCCTACGAGCAGTACTTC.

The CDR3 sequence is CASSLDWWSRGYTF. The CDR3 nucleotides read TGTGCCAGCAGCCTAGACTGGTGGTCCCGTGGCTACACCTTC. The rearrangement links TRBV5-5 to TRBJ1-2; no firm D call. This CDR3 is 14 amino acids long. Per germline, CDR1 SGHKS and CDR2 YYEKEE (reference sequence). Trimming took 4 bases from V and 7 from J, leaving 17 bases between them.

The rearrangement uses TRBV27 and TRBJ1-5; D possibly corresponds to TRBD1 (5 bases). The V gene's germline CDR1 is MNHEY and CDR2 SMNVEV (reference sequence). This CDR3 region has 18 residues. V shed 2 bases and J shed 0 bases, with 17 bases lying between them. The CDR3 DNA reads TGTGCCAGCAGTTTAAAGGTACCGGGGGGGATTAGCAATCAGCCCCAGCATTTT. This translates into CASSLKVPGGISNQPQHF.

In this sample, this clone turned up a few times. The sample has other DNA sequences that encode this CDR3 too. The chain uses TRBV28 and TRBJ2-3; D possibly matches TRBD1 or TRBD2 (5 bases each). V lost 3 bases and J lost 1, with 8 bases in between. The CDR3 is 14 residues long. From germline, CDR1 is MDHEN and CDR2 SYDVKM. The CDR3 spells CASSLSGRTDTQYF. Here the CDR3 DNA reads TGTGCCAGCAGTTTGTCGGGGCGCACAGATACGCAGTATTTT.

The rearrangement links TRBV19 to TRBJ1-1; TRBD1 is a possible D gene (5 bases). V was pared by 1 base and J by 5 bases, with 8 bases between. Per the germline V gene, CDR1 is LNHDA and CDR2 is SQIVND (reference sequence). The CDR3 contains 13 residues. The CDR3 sequence is CASSIAGWTEAFF. The DNA for the CDR3 is TGTGCCAGTAGTATAGCAGGGTGGACTGAAGCTTTCTTT.

The chain is built from TRBV10-3 and TRBJ1-5, with D perhaps matching TRBD1 (5 bases). The V gene lost 6 bases and the J gene lost 6 bases, with 18 bases spanning the gap. Germline V lookup: CDR1 ENHRY, CDR2 SYGVKD. CDR3 length equals 15 residues. Here the CDR3 reads CAIRAGGERSQPQHF. DNA for the CDR3: TGTGCCATCAGGGCCGGGGGGGAAAGAAGTCAGCCCCAGCATTTT.

V is TRBV6-5 and J is TRBJ2-7; no clear D gene. CDR3 length: 14 amino acids. The V end lost 6 bases, the J end lost 0 bases, and 12 bases lay between the germline ends. Germline V gene data show CDR1 as MNHEY and CDR2 as SVGAGI. The CDR3 spells CASSARRSSYEQYF. As DNA, the CDR3 is TGTGCCAGCAGCGCCCGACGGAGCTCCTACGAGCAGTACTTC.

The chain employs TRBV25-1 and TRBJ2-7; 7 bases are shared with TRBD1. Trimming cost V 4 bases and J 2 bases; bases outside gene matches: 8. Germline V gene lookup returns CDR1 MGHDK and CDR2 SYGVNS. The CDR3 spans 15 residues. The chain's CDR3 is CASSGTRQGAYEQYF. As DNA, the CDR3 is TGTGCCAGCAGTGGGACACGTCAGGGGGCCTACGAGCAGTACTTC.

This clone was found a few times. The V and J genes are TRBV6-5 and TRBJ1-2, with 11 bases aligning to TRBD1. The CDR3 totals 15 residues. CDR1 and CDR2 from the germline V gene are MNHEY and SVGAGI. The ends lost 2 bases at V and 8 bases at J; junction bases unmatched: 7. As DNA, the CDR3 is TGTGCCAGCAGTTACAACGGACAGGGGGCAGGGGGCTACACCTTC. It encodes CASSYNGQGAGGYTF.

This chain connects TRBV12-5 to TRBJ2-3; TRBD2 agrees at 11 bases. V was pared by 2 bases and J by 0 bases, with 10 bases of the junction left unmatched. CDR3 length: 19 residues. CDR1 and CDR2 (germline): LGHNT, FRNRAP. This CDR3 reads CASGLRYGTSGTSTDTQYF. The CDR3 DNA reads TGTGCTAGTGGTTTGCGTTACGGGACTAGCGGAACTAGCACAGATACGCAGTATTTT.

This clone has a handful of counts. J is TRBJ2-3 and V is TRBV5-4; 8 bases line up with TRBD2. The CDR3 runs 17 residues. Trimming cost V 5 bases and J 2 bases; bases outside gene matches: 13. Germline V gene data show CDR1 as SGHNT and CDR2 as YYREEE (reference sequence). CDR3 DNA: TGTGCCAGCAGGTCTGGGGGCGGGAGGCAAGACACAGATACGCAGTATTTT. It specifies CASRSGGGRQDTDTQYF. Full variable domain (missing parts from reference TRBV5-4 and TRBJ2-3): ETGVTQSPTHLIKTRGQQVTLRCSSQSGHNTVSWYQQALGQGPQFIFQYYREEENGRGNFPPRFSGLQFPNYSSELNVNALELDDSALYLCASRSGGGRQDTDTQYFGPGTRLTVL.

Details on this clone: A read error may be the cause here, since a much bigger clone is one base away. The sample holds other DNA sequences that translate to the same CDR3. V is TRBV11-2 and J is TRBJ1-2; maybe TRBD1 (5 bases). With 3 bases removed from V and 2 bases from J, the gap between germline ends came to 7 bases. This CDR3 comprises 13 residues. In germline, CDR1 is SGHAT, CDR2 FQNNGV. The CDR3 DNA reads as TGTGCCAGCAGCTTGGCAGGGAACTATGGCTACACCTTC. Protein sequence: CASSLAGNYGYTF.

Points on this clone: Other nucleotide sequences in the sample specify the same CDR3. This chain links TRBV5-1 with TRBJ1-6; possibly TRBD1 for D (5 bases). The germline gives CDR1 SGHRS, CDR2 YFSETQ. Trimming pared 4 bases from V and 7 bases from J, leaving 12 bases between. The CDR3 runs 14 residues. CDR3 DNA sequence: TGCGCCAGCAGCCCAGGGACGGAAAATTCACCCCTCCACTTT. It yields the protein CASSPGTENSPLHF.

V is TRBV7-2 and J is TRBJ2-3; 10 positions match TRBD1. The ends lost 5 bases at V and 6 bases at J; junction bases unmatched: 11. Looked up from germline, CDR1 is SGHTA and CDR2 is FQGNSA. The CDR3 loop spans 16 amino acids. CDR3 sequence: CASSGNWDRGSDTQYF. CDR3 DNA sequence: TGTGCCAGCAGCGGAAACTGGGACAGGGGATCGGATACGCAGTATTTT.

The chain is built from TRBV15 and TRBJ1-2; a weak D match, TRBD1 (6 bases). The CDR3 consists of 13 residues. CDR1 and CDR2 from the germline V gene are LNHNV and YYDKDF (reference sequence). Trimming removed 6 bases at V and 7 bases at J, with 15 bases between. As DNA, the CDR3 is TGTGCCACCAGTGGGGGCGGAGGGCCTGGCTACACCTTC. Its protein is CATSGGGGPGYTF. The full variable domain, rest sourced from reference TRBV15 and TRBJ1-2, is DAMVIQNPRYQVTQFGKPVTLSCSQTLNHNVMYWYQQKSSQAPKLLFHYYDKDFNNEADTPDNFQSRRPNTSFCFLDIRSPGLGDTAMYLCATSGGGGPGYTFGSGTRLTVV.

The chain couples TRBV6-1 to TRBJ2-7, with 9 bases aligning to TRBD1. This CDR3 comprises 15 residues. V lost 7 bases, J lost 6 bases, and 13 bases stayed unmatched. The V gene's germline CDR1 is MNHNS and CDR2 SASEGT. CDR3 protein: CASNMDRGPPGEQYF. In DNA form, the CDR3 reads TGTGCCAGCAACATGGACAGGGGTCCCCCTGGCGAGCAGTACTTC.

V and J are TRBV5-1 and TRBJ2-5; 11 bases fit TRBD2. This CDR3 spans 14 amino acids. J lost 1 base, V lost 7 bases, and 3 bases had no gene match. Germline V gene lookup returns CDR1 SGHRS and CDR2 YFSETQ. The CDR3 here is CASGSGGAQETQYF. The CDR3 DNA is TGCGCCAGCGGTAGCGGGGGGGCCCAAGAGACCCAGTACTTC.

The rearrangement links TRBV6-5 to TRBJ2-5; 7 nucleotides agree with TRBD2. The CDR3 length is 13 residues. J gave up 5 bases and V 3 bases, and 3 bases lay outside the gene matches. The germline V gene encodes CDR1 MNHEY and CDR2 SVGAGI. The DNA of the CDR3 is TGTGCCAGCAGTTATGGGAGGGGTGAGACCCAGTACTTC. It specifies CASSYGRGETQYF.